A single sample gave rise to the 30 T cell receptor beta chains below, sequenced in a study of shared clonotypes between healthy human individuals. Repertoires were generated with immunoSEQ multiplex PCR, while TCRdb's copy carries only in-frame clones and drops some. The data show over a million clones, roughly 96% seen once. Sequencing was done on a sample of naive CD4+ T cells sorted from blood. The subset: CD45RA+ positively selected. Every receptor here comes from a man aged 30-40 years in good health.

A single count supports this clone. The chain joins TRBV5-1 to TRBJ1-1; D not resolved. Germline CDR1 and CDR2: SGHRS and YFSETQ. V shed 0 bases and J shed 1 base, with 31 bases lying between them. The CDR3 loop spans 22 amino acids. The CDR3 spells CASSLGLRATRTATFGNTEAFF. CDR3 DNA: TGCGCCAGCAGCTTGGGGCTACGGGCGACCCGGACTGCCACCTTCGGGAACACTGAAGCTTTCTTT. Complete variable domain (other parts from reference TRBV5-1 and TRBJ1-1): KAGVTQTPRYLIKTRGQQVTLSCSPISGHRSVSWYQQTPGQGLQFLFEYFSETQRNKGNFPGRFSGRQFSNSRSEMNVSTLELGDSALYLCASSLGLRATRTATFGNTEAFFGQGTRLTVV.

CDR3 in amino acids: CASRLAGTGELFF. CDR3 in DNA: TGTGCCAGCAGGCTAGCGGGAACCGGGGAGCTGTTTTTT. The chain carries TRBV28 and TRBJ2-2; 9 bases are shared with TRBD2. The CDR3 runs to 13 residues. The V segment lost 6 bases and the J segment 5 bases; nucleotides outside the gene matches: 1. Germline CDR1 MDHEN, CDR2 SYDVKM.

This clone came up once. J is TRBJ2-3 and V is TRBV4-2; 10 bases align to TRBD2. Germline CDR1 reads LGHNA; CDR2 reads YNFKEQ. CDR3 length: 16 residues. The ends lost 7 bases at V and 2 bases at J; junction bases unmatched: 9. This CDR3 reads CASTLGLADITDTQYF. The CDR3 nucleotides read TGTGCCAGCACTCTCGGACTAGCGGATATCACAGATACGCAGTATTTT.

CDR3 region: CASSLWTDQPQHF. The CDR3 DNA sequence: TGTGCCAGCAGCTTGTGGACGGATCAGCCCCAGCATTTT. The chain links TRBV5-6 to TRBJ1-5; D is undetermined. CDR3 length: 13 residues. The V end was cut by 1 base, the J end by 5 bases, with 7 bases between. Germline CDR1 is SGHDT and CDR2 is YYEEEE.

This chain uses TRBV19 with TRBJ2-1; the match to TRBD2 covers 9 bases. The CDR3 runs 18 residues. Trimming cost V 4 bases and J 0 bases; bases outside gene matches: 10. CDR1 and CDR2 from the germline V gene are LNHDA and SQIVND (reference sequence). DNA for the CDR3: TGTGCCAGTAGTAGGGGAGGGGCTAGCGGGGTCTCCTACAATGAGCAGTTCTTC. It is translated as CASSRGGASGVSYNEQFF. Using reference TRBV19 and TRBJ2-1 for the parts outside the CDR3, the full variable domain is DGGITQSPKYLFRKEGQNVTLSCEQNLNHDAMYWYRQDPGQGLRLIYYSQIVNDFQKGDIAEGYSVSREKKESFPLTVTSAQKNPTAFYLCASSRGGASGVSYNEQFFGPGTRLTVL.

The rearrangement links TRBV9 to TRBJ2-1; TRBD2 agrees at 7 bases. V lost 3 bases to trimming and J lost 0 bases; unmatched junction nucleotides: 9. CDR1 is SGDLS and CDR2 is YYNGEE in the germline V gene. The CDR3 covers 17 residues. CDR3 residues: CASSARLAVSSYNEQFF. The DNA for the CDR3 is TGTGCCAGCAGCGCTCGACTAGCCGTAAGCTCCTACAATGAGCAGTTCTTC.

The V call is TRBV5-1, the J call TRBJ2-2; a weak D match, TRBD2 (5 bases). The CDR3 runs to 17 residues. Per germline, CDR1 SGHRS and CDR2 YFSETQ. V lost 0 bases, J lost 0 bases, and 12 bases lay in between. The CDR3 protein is CASSLDSVGANTGELFF. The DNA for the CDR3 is TGCGCCAGCAGCTTGGATTCTGTGGGAGCGAACACCGGGGAGCTGTTTTTT.

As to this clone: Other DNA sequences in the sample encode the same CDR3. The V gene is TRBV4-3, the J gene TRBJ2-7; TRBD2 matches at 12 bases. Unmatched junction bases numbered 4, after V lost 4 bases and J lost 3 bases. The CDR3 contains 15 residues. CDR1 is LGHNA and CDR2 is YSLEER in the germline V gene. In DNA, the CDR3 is TGCGCCAGCAGCCTGGGACTAGCGGGTGTCTACGAGCAGTACTTC. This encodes CASSLGLAGVYEQYF.

The CDR3 loop reads CASRTGTGMNTEAFF. The CDR3 DNA reads as TGTGCCAGCAGGACAGGGACAGGTATGAACACTGAAGCTTTCTTT. V is TRBV11-2 and J is TRBJ1-1; 8 nucleotides line up with TRBD1. Per the germline V gene, CDR1 is SGHAT and CDR2 is FQNNGV. The CDR3 loop spans 15 amino acids. V lost 6 bases and J lost 0; bases outside the gene matches: 6.

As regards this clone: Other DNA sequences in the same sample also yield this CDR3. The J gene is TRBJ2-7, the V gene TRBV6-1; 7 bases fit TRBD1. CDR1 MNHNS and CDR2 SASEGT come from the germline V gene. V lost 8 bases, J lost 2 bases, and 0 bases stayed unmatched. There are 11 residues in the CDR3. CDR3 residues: CASGQAYEQYF. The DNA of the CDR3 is TGTGCCAGCGGACAGGCCTACGAGCAGTACTTC.

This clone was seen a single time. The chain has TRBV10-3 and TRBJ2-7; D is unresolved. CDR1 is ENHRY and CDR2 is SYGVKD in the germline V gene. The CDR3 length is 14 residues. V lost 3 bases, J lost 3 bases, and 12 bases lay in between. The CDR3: CAISDGTQSYEQYF. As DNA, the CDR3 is TGTGCCATCAGTGACGGCACCCAAAGCTACGAGCAGTACTTC.

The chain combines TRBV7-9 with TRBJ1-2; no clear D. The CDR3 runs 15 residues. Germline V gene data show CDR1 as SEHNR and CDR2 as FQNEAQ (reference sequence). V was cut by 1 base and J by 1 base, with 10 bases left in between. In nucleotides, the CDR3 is TGTGCCAGCAGCTTAGAGGTTTCCAATAACTATGGCTACACCTTC. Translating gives CASSLEVSNNYGYTF.

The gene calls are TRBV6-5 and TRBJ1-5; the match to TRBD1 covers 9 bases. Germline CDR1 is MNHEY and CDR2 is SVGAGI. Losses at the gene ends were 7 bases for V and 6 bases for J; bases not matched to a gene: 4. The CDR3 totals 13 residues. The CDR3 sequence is CASKGQGGQPQHF. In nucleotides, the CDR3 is TGTGCCAGCAAGGGACAGGGAGGTCAGCCCCAGCATTTT.

CDR3 residues: CASSLEGAREQYF. CDR3 bases: TGTGCCAGCAGCTTGGAGGGGGCGCGGGAGCAGTACTTC. V is TRBV5-4 and J is TRBJ2-7, with TRBD1 matching over 7 bases. Germline CDR1 SGHNT, CDR2 YYREEE (reference sequence). The CDR3 extends over 13 amino acids. The junction had 4 bases not matched to a gene; V was cut back by 0 bases and J by 7 bases.

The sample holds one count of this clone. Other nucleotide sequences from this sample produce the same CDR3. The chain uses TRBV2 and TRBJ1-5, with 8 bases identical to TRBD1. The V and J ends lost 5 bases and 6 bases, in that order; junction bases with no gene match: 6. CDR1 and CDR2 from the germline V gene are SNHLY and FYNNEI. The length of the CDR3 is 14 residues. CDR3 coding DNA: TGTGCCAGCAGTTTAGACAGGGGTGGTCAGCCCCAGCATTTT. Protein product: CASSLDRGGQPQHF.

CDR3: CASSLAQGNTEAFF. CDR3 sequence (DNA): TGTGCCAGCAGCTTAGCCCAGGGGAACACTGAAGCTTTCTTT. J is TRBJ1-1 and V is TRBV7-9, with a weak D call TRBD1 (5 bases). This CDR3 is 14 amino acids long. V was cut by 0 bases and J by 1 base, with 6 bases left in between. Germline V CDR1 and CDR2: SEHNR, FQNEAQ (reference sequence). Combining the CDR3 with reference TRBV7-9 and TRBJ1-1 gives the whole variable domain DTGVSQNPRHKITKRGQNVTFRCDPISEHNRLYWYRQTLGQGPEFLTYFQNEAQLEKSRLLSDRFSAERPKGSFSTLEIQRTEQGDSAMYLCASSLAQGNTEAFFGQGTRLTVV.

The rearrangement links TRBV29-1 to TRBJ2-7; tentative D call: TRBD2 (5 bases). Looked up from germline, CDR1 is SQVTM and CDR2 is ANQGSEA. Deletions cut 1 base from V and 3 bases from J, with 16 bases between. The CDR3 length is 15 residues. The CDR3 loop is CSVEVRDLLHYEQYF. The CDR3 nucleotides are TGCAGCGTTGAAGTGAGGGATTTGCTGCACTACGAGCAGTACTTC.

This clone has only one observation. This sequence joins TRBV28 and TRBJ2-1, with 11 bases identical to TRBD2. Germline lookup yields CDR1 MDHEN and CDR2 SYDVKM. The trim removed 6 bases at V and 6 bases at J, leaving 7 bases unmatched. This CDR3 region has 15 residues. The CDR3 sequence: CASRTTGTSGNEQFF. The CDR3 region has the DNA TGTGCCAGCAGGACGACCGGGACTAGCGGCAATGAGCAGTTCTTC. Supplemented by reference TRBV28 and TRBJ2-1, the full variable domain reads DVKVTQSSRYLVKRTGEKVFLECVQDMDHENMFWYRQDPGLGLRLIYFSYDVKMKEKGDIPEGYSVSREKKERFSLILESASTNQTSMYLCASRTTGTSGNEQFFGPGTRLTVL.

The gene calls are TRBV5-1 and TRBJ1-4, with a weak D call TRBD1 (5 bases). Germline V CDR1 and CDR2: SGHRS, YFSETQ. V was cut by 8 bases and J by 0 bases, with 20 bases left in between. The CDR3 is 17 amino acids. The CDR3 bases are TGCGCCAGTCACGCGCGGGGACCTGGGGCAACTAATGAAAAACTGTTTTTT. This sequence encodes CASHARGPGATNEKLFF.

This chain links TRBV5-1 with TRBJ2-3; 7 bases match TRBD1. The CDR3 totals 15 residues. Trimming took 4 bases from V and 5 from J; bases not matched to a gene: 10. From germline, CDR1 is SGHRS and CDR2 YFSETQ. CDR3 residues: CASSQRDRPKDTQYF. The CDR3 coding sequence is TGCGCCAGCAGCCAACGGGACAGACCAAAAGATACGCAGTATTTT.

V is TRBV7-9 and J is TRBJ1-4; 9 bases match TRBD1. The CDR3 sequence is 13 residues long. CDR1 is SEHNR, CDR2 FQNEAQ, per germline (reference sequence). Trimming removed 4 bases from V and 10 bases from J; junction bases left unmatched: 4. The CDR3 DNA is TGTGCCAGCAGCTCGATGACAGGGGGAAAACTGTTTTTT. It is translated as CASSSMTGGKLFF.

The CDR3 sequence: CASSLRGISSYEQYF. For the CDR3, the DNA is TGTGCCAGCAGCTTGCGCGGGATCAGCTCCTACGAGCAGTACTTC. This chain uses TRBV5-4 with TRBJ2-7; D perhaps matches TRBD2 (6 bases). The V gene's germline CDR1 is SGHNT and CDR2 YYREEE (reference sequence). Trimming pared 1 base from V and 0 bases from J, leaving 11 bases between. The CDR3 consists of 15 residues.

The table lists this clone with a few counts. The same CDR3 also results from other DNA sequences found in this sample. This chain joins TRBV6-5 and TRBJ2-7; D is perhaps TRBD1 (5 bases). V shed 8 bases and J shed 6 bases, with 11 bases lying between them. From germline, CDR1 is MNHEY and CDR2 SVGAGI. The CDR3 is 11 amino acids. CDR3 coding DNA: TGTGCCAGCCTAAGGGGTGGCGAGCAGTACTTC. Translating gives CASLRGGEQYF.

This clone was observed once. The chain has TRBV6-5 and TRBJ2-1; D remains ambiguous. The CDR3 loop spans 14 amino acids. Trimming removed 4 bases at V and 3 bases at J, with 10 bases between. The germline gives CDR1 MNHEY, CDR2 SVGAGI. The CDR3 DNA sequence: TGTGCCAGCAGTTCACAGTGGTTCTACAATGAGCAGTTCTTC. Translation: CASSSQWFYNEQFF.

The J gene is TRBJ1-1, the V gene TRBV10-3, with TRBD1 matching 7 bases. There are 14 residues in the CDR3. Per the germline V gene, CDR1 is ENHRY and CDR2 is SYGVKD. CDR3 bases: TGTGCTTCCGGCAGGGGGACCATGAACACTGAAGCTTTCTTT. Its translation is CASGRGTMNTEAFF.

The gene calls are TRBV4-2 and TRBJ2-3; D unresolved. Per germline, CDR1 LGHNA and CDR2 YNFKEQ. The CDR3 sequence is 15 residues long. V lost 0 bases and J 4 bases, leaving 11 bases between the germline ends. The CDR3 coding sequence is TGTGCCAGCAGCCAAGATCACGCAGGCCCAGATACGCAGTATTTT. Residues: CASSQDHAGPDTQYF.

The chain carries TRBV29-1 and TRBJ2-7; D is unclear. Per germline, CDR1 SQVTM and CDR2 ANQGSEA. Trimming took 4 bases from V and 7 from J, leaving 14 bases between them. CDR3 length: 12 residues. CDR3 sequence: CSVVNTPAEQYF. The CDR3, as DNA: TGCAGCGTTGTCAATACGCCCGCAGAGCAGTACTTC.

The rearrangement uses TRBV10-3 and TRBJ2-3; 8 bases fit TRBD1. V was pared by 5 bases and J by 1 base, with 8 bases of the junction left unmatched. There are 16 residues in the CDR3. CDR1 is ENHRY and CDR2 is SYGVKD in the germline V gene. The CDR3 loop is CAISNLRGQGTDTQYF. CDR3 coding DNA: TGTGCCATCAGTAACCTCAGGGGGCAGGGCACAGATACGCAGTATTTT.

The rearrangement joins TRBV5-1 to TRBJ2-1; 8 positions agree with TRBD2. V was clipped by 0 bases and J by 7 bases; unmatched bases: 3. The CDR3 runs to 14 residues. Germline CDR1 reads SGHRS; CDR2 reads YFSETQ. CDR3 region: CASSLEGLGNEQFF. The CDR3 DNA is TGCGCCAGCAGCTTGGAGGGACTAGGTAATGAGCAGTTCTTC.

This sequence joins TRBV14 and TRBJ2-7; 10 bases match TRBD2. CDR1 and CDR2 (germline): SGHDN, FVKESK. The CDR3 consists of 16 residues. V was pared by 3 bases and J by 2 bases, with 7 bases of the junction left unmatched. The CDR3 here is CASSQVTSGYTYEQYF. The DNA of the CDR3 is TGTGCCAGCAGCCAGGTGACTAGCGGGTACACCTACGAGCAGTACTTC. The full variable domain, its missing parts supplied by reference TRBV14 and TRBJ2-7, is EAGVTQFPSHSVIEKGQTVTLRCDPISGHDNLYWYRRVMGKEIKFLLHFVKESKQDESGMPNNRFLAERTGGTYSTLKVQPAELEDSGVYFCASSQVTSGYTYEQYFGPGTRLTVT.